Listed below are T cell receptor beta chains from one sample, sequenced in a study of cytomegalovirus exposure and HLA in healthy donors. The repertoire was sequenced with immunoSEQ multiplex PCR; TCRdb's copy has only in-frame clones and lacks some. The data show under 200,000 clones, with approximately 70% seen just once and around 3% held by the top ten. Input material: PBMCs. The receptors here all came from a woman aged 40 to 55 in good health and CMV-seropositive. Both conserved end residues are part of each CDR3. Each record gives: J gene, V gene, CDR3 protein.

TRBJ1-5 | TRBV4-3 | CASSQEQVYQPQHF
TRBJ1-2 | TRBV28 | CASSLGDRGYGYTF
TRBJ1-1 | TRBV7-2 | CASSLWTGGLNTEAFF
TRBJ2-5 | TRBV7-2 | CASRPGTGETQYF
TRBJ1-2 | TRBV4-3 | CASSQDTGYGYTF
TRBJ2-1 | TRBV10-3 | CAISAAGTSSSSYNEQFF
TRBJ2-3 | TRBV7-8 | CASSPAGGADTQYF
TRBJ2-7 | TRBV5-1 | CASSLDPSGLAGKNEQYF
TRBJ2-7 | TRBV27 | CASRTQGPGKQYF
TRBJ2-7 | TRBV7-2 | CASSLEQGGSYEQYF
TRBJ1-2 | TRBV28 | CASRGTENYGYTF
TRBJ2-3 | TRBV27 | CASSEQGTDTQYF
TRBJ2-3 | TRBV5-1 | CASSGQGRTDTQYF
TRBJ2-3 | TRBV19 | CASRKDYSTDTQYF
TRBJ2-1 | TRBV7-6 | CASSLAAGLGLGNEQFF
TRBJ1-2 | TRBV5-1 | CASSSTGRDYGYTF
TRBJ2-7 | TRBV10-2 | CASSESSGRRAYEQYF
TRBJ1-1 | TRBV29-1 | CSALTRVSTEAFF
TRBJ2-7 | TRBV27 | CASRLAGGTYEQYF
TRBJ2-1 | TRBV7-2 | CASSSKTRSNEQFF
TRBJ2-3 | TRBV5-6 | CASSLVPQRPSDTQYF
TRBJ1-5 | TRBV6-5 | CASSYSSRRNQPQHF
TRBJ1-5 | TRBV4-3 | CASSQARQGVNQPQHF
TRBJ2-5 | TRBV5-6 | CASSTTSGGETQYF
TRBJ1-1 | TRBV5-8 | CASSGTANTEAFF
TRBJ2-5 | TRBV9 | CASSPNPSGRGWETQYF
TRBJ1-3 | TRBV27 | CASSLSDPGGFGNTIYF
TRBJ2-7 | TRBV6-5 | CASNPRGLPSYEQYF
TRBJ2-3 | TRBV6-6 | CASSLGQEEYF
TRBJ2-3 | TRBV5-1 | CASSSSRGVSDTQYF
TRBJ2-3 | TRBV10-3 | CAIRGTSGRATDTQYF
TRBJ2-1 | TRBV20-1 | CSASNNNEQFF
TRBJ2-1 | TRBV29-1 | CSVEGRGRDNEQFF
TRBJ1-1 | TRBV6-1 | CASSESGTEAFF
TRBJ1-2 | TRBV5-6 | CASNYVGDPYGYTF
TRBJ1-2 | TRBV2 | CASSEGQGSGYGYTF
TRBJ2-5 | TRBV7-2 | CASSLILGETQYF
TRBJ1-1 | TRBV2 | CASSLYRDEAFF
TRBJ2-1 | TRBV13 | CASSLVGGYNEQFF
TRBJ1-2 | TRBV9 | CASSVAPLGGNYGYTF
TRBJ2-2 | TRBV5-6 | CASSRTDRSNTGELFF
TRBJ2-3 | TRBV28 | CATSQGATDTQYF
TRBJ1-5 | TRBV7-4 | CASSSQREGARDKPQHF
TRBJ2-1 | TRBV7-9 | CASSFSRGYNEQFF
TRBJ1-2 | TRBV21-1 | CASSSPPGHRDGYTF
TRBJ2-1 | TRBV2 | CASKTSGGPQNEQFF
TRBJ1-1 | TRBV19 | CASSLGRYTEAFF
TRBJ1-5 | TRBV7-9 | CASSSQGGNQPQHF
TRBJ1-1 | TRBV29-1 | CSVETNTEAFF
TRBJ2-2 | TRBV4-3 | CASSHSAGGLGELFF
TRBJ2-2 | TRBV4-2 | CASSQVSPSEVVNRGAVF
TRBJ2-2 | TRBV28 | CASSFGGTVGAGELFF